One and the same sample provided the 30 T cell receptor beta chains below, sequenced in a study of blood T cells in healthy people across ages. Next came a second PCR, run for roughly 6 to 11 cycles, which used a sample-barcoded 5' primer along with a J-beta primer mix. TCRdb fed the 5' RACE reads into MiXCR, producing one record per CDR3 protein. This table has roughly 800,000 distinct CDR3 sequences, 55% to 75% appearing once. The specimen sequenced was blood. The origin of the receptors is a man in his thirties or forties in good health.

In this sample, this clonotype turned up a few times. The J gene is TRBJ2-7, the V gene TRBV3-1; the match to TRBD1 covers 8 bases. In germline, CDR1 is LGHDT, CDR2 YNNKEL (reference sequence). The CDR3 is 15 residues long. V was pared by 4 bases and J by 3 bases, with 8 bases of the junction left unmatched. Written as DNA, the CDR3 is TGTGCCAGCAGCCCGAGGACAGGGCCCCTCTACGAGCAGTACTTC. It translates to CASSPRTGPLYEQYF.

The V gene is TRBV4-1, the J gene TRBJ1-2; TRBD1 matches at 8 bases. The junction had 5 bases not matched to a gene; V was cut back by 6 bases and J by 5 bases. Germline loops: CDR1 MGHRA, CDR2 YSYEKL. The CDR3 is 13 residues long. The CDR3 loop is CASSRDRWYGYTF. The CDR3, as DNA: TGCGCCAGCAGTAGGGACAGGTGGTATGGCTACACCTTC.

The CDR3 nucleotides are TGCAGTGCTCTAGGGGAGTCGAGCTCCTACGAGCAGTACTTC. Translating it yields CSALGESSSYEQYF. J is TRBJ2-7 and V is TRBV20-1; the D gene could be TRBD1 or TRBD2 (5 bases each). The ends were cut back, 5 bases at V and 0 bases at J, with 14 bases in the middle. CDR3 length: 14 amino acids. Germline V gene lookup returns CDR1 DFQATT and CDR2 SNEGSKA (reference sequence).

The chain links TRBV7-9 to TRBJ1-1; D remains ambiguous. V lost 5 bases to trimming and J lost 4 bases, with 11 bases between them. The length of the CDR3 is 13 residues. Per the germline V gene, CDR1 is SEHNR and CDR2 is FQNEAQ (reference sequence). The DNA for the CDR3 is TGTGCCAGCAGCGGGGAGCCGGTCACTGAAGCTTTCTTT. The encoded protein is CASSGEPVTEAFF.

This clonotype was detected only a few times. This chain connects TRBV3-1 to TRBJ2-5; D not resolved. Per the germline V gene, CDR1 is LGHDT and CDR2 is YNNKEL (reference sequence). Trimming left V 1 base short and J 7 bases short, with 10 bases between. CDR3 length equals 13 residues. The CDR3 spells CASSQGRFGTQYF. The DNA for the CDR3 is TGTGCCAGCAGCCAAGGTCGTTTCGGGACCCAGTACTTC.

This chain links TRBV20-1 with TRBJ2-1, with TRBD2 identical over 11 bases. The CDR3 is 13 amino acids. Germline CDR1 DFQATT, CDR2 SNEGSKA (reference sequence). V trimming: 3 bases; J trimming: 10 bases; junction bases outside the gene matches: 5. Here the CDR3 reads CSARVSGRAEQFF. For the CDR3, the DNA is TGCAGTGCTAGGGTTAGCGGGAGGGCAGAGCAGTTCTTC.

This chain joins TRBV29-1 and TRBJ2-6; D is ambiguous. V lost 3 bases and J lost 0, with 9 bases in between. Per the germline V gene, CDR1 is SQVTM and CDR2 is ANQGSEA. The CDR3 sequence is 15 residues long. CDR3 loop: CSVEERASGANVLTF. The CDR3 DNA reads TGCAGCGTTGAGGAACGGGCCTCTGGGGCCAACGTCCTGACTTTC. Full variable domain (remainder filled in from reference TRBV29-1 and TRBJ2-6): SAVISQKPSRDICQRGTSLTIQCQVDSQVTMMFWYRQQPGQSLTLIATANQGSEATYESGFVIDKFPISRPNLTFSTLTVSNMSPEDSSIYLCSVEERASGANVLTFGAGSRLTVL.

This clonotype was counted ten times or more. The chain has TRBV20-1 and TRBJ2-7; 12 bases align to TRBD2. The V gene end was trimmed by 3 bases and the J gene end by 2 bases; junction bases not matched to a gene: 5. CDR3 length: 15 amino acids. Germline V gives CDR1 DFQATT, CDR2 SNEGSKA (reference sequence). CDR3 in DNA: TGCAGTGCTAGTCCCCTAGCGGGGGGGCCCTACGAGCAGTACTTC. It specifies CSASPLAGGPYEQYF.

The CDR3, as DNA: TGTGCCAGCAGCGTGACAGTCTCCGGAACAGATACGCAGTATTTT. Amino acids: CASSVTVSGTDTQYF. The chain couples TRBV9 to TRBJ2-3; D may be TRBD1 (5 bases). Germline V lookup: CDR1 SGDLS, CDR2 YYNGEE. The CDR3 length is 15 residues. Trimming took off 2 bases at V and 3 bases at J, with 13 bases between the two ends.

This clonotype appeared a few times. V usage is TRBV3-1 and J usage is TRBJ2-6; D unresolved. V gave up 1 base and J gave up 4 bases, with 5 bases separating them. The V gene's germline CDR1 is LGHDT and CDR2 YNNKEL (reference sequence). The CDR3 length is 14 residues. CDR3 DNA: TGTGCCAGCAGCCAAGCGACAGGGGCCAACGTCCTGACTTTC. The encoded protein is CASSQATGANVLTF. Looking up the rest from reference TRBV3-1 and TRBJ2-6 gives the full variable domain: DTAVSQTPKYLVTQMGNDKSIKCEQNLGHDTMYWYKQDSKKFLKIMFSYNNKELIINETVPNRFSPKSPDKAHLNLHINSLELGDSAVYFCASSQATGANVLTFGAGSRLTVL.

As to this clonotype: One end of the junction is discordant with germline, which a read error may explain. This chain joins TRBV6-5 and TRBJ2-1; D perhaps matches TRBD1 (8 bases). CDR1 and CDR2 (germline): MNHEY, SVGAGI. The CDR3 loop spans 16 amino acids. In DNA, the CDR3 is TGTGTCAGCAGACAGGGGTCTGCCGCGGGGGTCAATGAGCAGTTCTTC. Its protein product is CVSRQGSAAGVNEQFF.

This clonotype was recorded a few times. The gene calls are TRBV20-1 and TRBJ2-4; D remains unclear. V lost 1 base and J 0 bases, leaving 10 bases between the germline ends. Germline CDR1 reads DFQATT; CDR2 reads SNEGSKA (reference sequence). This CDR3 comprises 15 residues. The CDR3 here is CSARGAVEAKNIQYF. CDR3 coding DNA: TGCAGTGCTAGAGGGGCAGTCGAAGCCAAAAACATTCAGTACTTC.

V is TRBV15 and J is TRBJ1-1; D is possibly TRBD1 (5 bases). Trimming removed 5 bases from V and 3 bases from J, with 16 bases in between. From germline, CDR1 is LNHNV and CDR2 YYDKDF (reference sequence). CDR3 length: 15 amino acids. The CDR3 loop reads CATSGPQEGYTEAFF. DNA for the CDR3: TGTGCCACCAGCGGACCACAGGAGGGGTACACTGAAGCTTTCTTT.

The chain carries TRBV4-2 and TRBJ2-1; no reliable D call. Germline loops: CDR1 LGHNA, CDR2 YNFKEQ. This CDR3 region has 14 residues. Trimming removed 0 bases at V and 8 bases at J, with 11 bases between. The CDR3, as DNA: TGTGCCAGCAGCCAAGAAGGAGATGGGGATGAGCAGTTCTTC. This gives the protein CASSQEGDGDEQFF.

This sequence joins TRBV18 and TRBJ2-5; tentatively, D is TRBD1 (5 bases). Deletions cut 0 bases from V and 5 bases from J, with 10 bases between. The CDR3 has 14 residues. The germline CDR1 and CDR2 sequences are KGHSH and LQKENI. This CDR3 reads CASSPPAGSETQYF. The DNA of the CDR3 is TGTGCCAGCTCACCACCTGCAGGGTCGGAGACCCAGTACTTC.

The rearrangement joins TRBV20-1 to TRBJ2-7; 12 nucleotides match TRBD2. The CDR3 runs 14 residues. CDR1 is DFQATT and CDR2 is SNEGSKA in the germline V gene (reference sequence). V shed 5 bases, J shed 3 bases, and the junction held 5 bases outside the gene matches. The CDR3 here is CSAVMTSGGYEQYF. CDR3 bases: TGCAGTGCTGTTATGACTAGCGGGGGCTACGAGCAGTACTTC.

The V call is TRBV5-5, the J call TRBJ2-6; D gene ambiguous. The CDR3 has 18 residues. Germline loops: CDR1 SGHKS, CDR2 YYEKEE (reference sequence). Trimming took off 1 base at V and 0 bases at J, with 14 bases between the two ends. The CDR3 loop is CASSLRSNRRSGANVLTF. The CDR3 DNA reads TGTGCCAGCAGCTTGCGGTCGAACCGCCGCTCTGGGGCCAACGTCCTGACTTTC.

The V call is TRBV10-3, the J call TRBJ1-5, with 7 bases matching TRBD1. CDR1 and CDR2 (germline): ENHRY, SYGVKD. With V trimmed by 6 bases and J by 8 bases, 7 bases remained unmatched. The CDR3 has 13 amino acids. The CDR3 loop reads CAIRRQGLEPQHF. As DNA, the CDR3 is TGTGCCATCAGGAGACAGGGTTTGGAGCCCCAGCATTTT.

The chain recombines TRBV10-2 with TRBJ2-5; unclear D gene. V was clipped by 8 bases and J by 2 bases, with 12 bases between them. This CDR3 comprises 13 residues. CDR1 is WSHSY and CDR2 is SAAADI in the germline V gene. CDR3 amino acids: CASRTEPQETQYF. The CDR3 DNA is TGCGCCAGCCGGACGGAGCCTCAAGAGACCCAGTACTTC.

A few counts support this clonotype. The chain links TRBV18 to TRBJ2-1, with a possible D match to TRBD1 (6 bases). The CDR3 totals 14 residues. Germline V CDR1 and CDR2: KGHSH, LQKENI. Trimming took off 3 bases at V and 9 bases at J, with 15 bases between the two ends. As DNA, the CDR3 is TGTGCCAGCTCACCGACAGGTGAGGCGGGTGAGCAGTTCTTC. It codes for CASSPTGEAGEQFF.

V and J are TRBV12-3 or TRBV12-4 and TRBJ2-1; no reliable D call. CDR3 length: 14 residues. With 5 bases removed from V and 7 bases from J, the gap between germline ends came to 15 bases. The DNA for the CDR3 is TGTGCCAGCAGTCTAAGGGAAGAGTCGAATGAGCAGTTCTTC. Residues: CASSLREESNEQFF.

V and J are TRBV7-8 and TRBJ2-1, with a weak D call TRBD1 (6 bases). The length of the CDR3 is 15 residues. Germline V gene sequence: CDR1 SGHVS, CDR2 FQNEAQ. The V and J ends lost 1 base and 8 bases respectively, with 15 bases between them. CDR3 protein: CASSLVGASVDEQFF. The CDR3 nucleotides are TGTGCCAGCAGCTTAGTGGGGGCCTCAGTGGATGAGCAGTTCTTC.

For the CDR3, the DNA is TGTGCCAGCAGTGAGGGGTCAGGGAAAGAGACCCAGTACTTC. Translated, it gives CASSEGSGKETQYF. V gene TRBV25-1 combines with J gene TRBJ2-5; D is perhaps TRBD1 (5 bases). The germline V gene has CDR1 MGHDK and CDR2 SYGVNS. The CDR3 is 14 amino acids. V was pared by 3 bases and J by 3 bases, with 11 bases between.

This clonotype appeared many times. This rearrangement joins TRBV4-3 to TRBJ1-5; D gene uncertain. Germline assignment: CDR1 LGHNA and CDR2 YSLEER. Between the trimmed V and J ends, which lost 0 bases and 0 bases, there was a span of 0 bases. The CDR3 covers 13 residues. CDR3 amino acids: CASSQDSNQPQHF. Written as DNA, the CDR3 is TGCGCCAGCAGCCAAGATAGCAATCAGCCCCAGCATTTT.

This clonotype was picked up a small number of times. The chain carries TRBV13 and TRBJ2-1, with D perhaps TRBD2 (6 bases). The CDR3 has 13 residues. The V end lost 5 bases, the J end lost 5 bases, and 10 bases lay between the germline ends. CDR1 is PRHDT and CDR2 is FYEKMQ in the germline V gene (reference sequence). CDR3 region: CASSTGLHNEQFF. The CDR3 DNA follows: TGTGCCAGCAGCACGGGACTCCACAATGAGCAGTTCTTC.

The V gene is TRBV18, the J gene TRBJ2-7; 9 bases line up with TRBD1. Germline CDR1 reads KGHSH; CDR2 reads LQKENI. This CDR3 is 18 amino acids long. V shed 4 bases, J shed 0 bases, and the junction held 13 bases outside the gene matches. CDR3 nucleotide sequence: TGTGCCAGCTCACGGATTGGAGGGTTGGGACAGGGCTCCTACGAGCAGTACTTC. Its translation: CASSRIGGLGQGSYEQYF. Based on the CDR3 plus reference TRBV18 and TRBJ2-7, the full variable domain is NAGVMQNPRHLVRRRGQEARLRCSPMKGHSHVYWYRQLPEEGLKFMVYLQKENIIDESGMPKERFSAEFPKEGPSILRIQQVVRGDSAAYFCASSRIGGLGQGSYEQYFGPGTRLTVT.

The chain uses TRBV6-6 and TRBJ1-5; D is ambiguous. Trimming pared 8 bases from V and 0 bases from J, leaving 14 bases between. The CDR3 extends over 15 amino acids. The germline gives CDR1 MNHNY, CDR2 SVGAGI (reference sequence). In nucleotides, the CDR3 is TGTGCCAGCCTCGGCCGAACTCCTAGCAATCAGCCCCAGCATTTT. As protein: CASLGRTPSNQPQHF.

This clonotype has more than one count but fewer than ten. V usage is TRBV15 and J usage is TRBJ2-4; possible D gene TRBD1, 5 bases. The J call may be mistaken, given a closer DNA end match to TRBJ2-5. Germline values: CDR1 LNHNV, CDR2 YYDKDF (reference sequence). CDR3 size: 14 residues. CDR3 residues: CATRGDRSKETQYF. The CDR3 bases are TGTGCCACCAGGGGCGACAGATCGAAAGAGACCCAGTACTTC.

This clonotype has just one count. The rearrangement links TRBV3-1 to TRBJ2-3; possibly TRBD1 for D (6 bases). Germline CDR1 and CDR2: LGHDT and YNNKEL (reference sequence). Trimming cost V 4 bases and J 2 bases, with 16 bases left between them. CDR3 length: 16 residues. The CDR3 nucleotides read TGTGCCAGCAGCCTAGACGCAGGGGCGTCCACAGATACGCAGTATTTT. Its protein product is CASSLDAGASTDTQYF.

The chain employs TRBV20-1 and TRBJ1-2; TRBD1 aligns across 8 bases. The CDR3 extends over 16 amino acids. The germline CDR1 and CDR2 sequences are DFQATT and SNEGSKA (reference sequence). With 2 bases clipped from V and 2 bases from J, the junction kept 10 bases outside the gene matches. The chain's CDR3 is CSARSPGTGGNYGYTF. CDR3 bases: TGCAGTGCTAGATCCCCGGGGACAGGAGGCAACTATGGCTACACCTTC.